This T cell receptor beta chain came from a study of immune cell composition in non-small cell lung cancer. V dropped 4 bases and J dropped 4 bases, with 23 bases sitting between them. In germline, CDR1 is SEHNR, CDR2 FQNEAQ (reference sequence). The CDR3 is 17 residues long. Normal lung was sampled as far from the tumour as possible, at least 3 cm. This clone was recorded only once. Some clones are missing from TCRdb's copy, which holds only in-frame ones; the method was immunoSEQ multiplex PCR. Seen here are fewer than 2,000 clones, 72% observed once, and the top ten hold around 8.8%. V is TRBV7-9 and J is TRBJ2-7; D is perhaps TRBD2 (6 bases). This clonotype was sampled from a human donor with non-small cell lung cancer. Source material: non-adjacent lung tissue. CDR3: CASSSAPSTSPAYEQYF. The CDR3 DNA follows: TGTGCCAGCAGCTCCGCTCCCTCGACTAGTCCGGCATACGAGCAGTACTTC.